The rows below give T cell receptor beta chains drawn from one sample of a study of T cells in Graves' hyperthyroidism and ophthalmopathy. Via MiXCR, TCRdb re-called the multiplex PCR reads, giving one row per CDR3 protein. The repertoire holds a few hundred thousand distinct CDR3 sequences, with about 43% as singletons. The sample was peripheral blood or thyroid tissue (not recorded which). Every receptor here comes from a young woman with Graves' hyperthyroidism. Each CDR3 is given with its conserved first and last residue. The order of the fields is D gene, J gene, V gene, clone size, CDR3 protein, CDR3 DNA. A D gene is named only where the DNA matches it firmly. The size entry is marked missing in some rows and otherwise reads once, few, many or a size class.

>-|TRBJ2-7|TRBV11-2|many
CASSLGTLNYEQYF
TGTGCCAGCAGCCTGGGGACACTAAACTACGAGCAGTACTTC
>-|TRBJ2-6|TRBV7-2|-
CASSREGANVLTF
TGTGCCAGCAGCCGCGAGGGGGCCAACGTCCTGACTTTC
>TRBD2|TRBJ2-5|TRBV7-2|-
CASSPSGRTETQYF
TGTGCCAGCAGCCCTAGCGGGAGGACAGAGACCCAGTACTTC
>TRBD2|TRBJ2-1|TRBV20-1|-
CSAPTSGEPDEQFF
TGCAGTGCCCCTACTAGCGGGGAGCCCGATGAGCAGTTCTTC
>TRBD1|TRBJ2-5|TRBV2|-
CALTGTVQETQYF
TGTGCTCTGACCGGGACAGTCCAAGAGACCCAGTACTTC
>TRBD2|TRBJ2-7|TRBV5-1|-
CASSTSGKAYEQYF
TGCGCCAGCAGTACTAGCGGCAAGGCATACGAGCAGTACTTC
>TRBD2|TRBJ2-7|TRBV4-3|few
CASSQDRGLGYEQYF
TGCGCCAGCAGCCAAGATAGAGGACTAGGGTACGAGCAGTACTTC
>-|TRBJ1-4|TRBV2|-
CASSGDNEKLFF
TGTGCCAGCAGTGGAGACAATGAAAAACTGTTTTTT
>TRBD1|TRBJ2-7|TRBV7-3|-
CASSFYQGDTGELYF
TGTGCCAGCAGCTTCTACCAGGGGGACACCGGGGAGCTGTACTTC
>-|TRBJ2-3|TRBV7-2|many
CASSLAVGSTDTQYF
TGTGCCAGCAGCTTAGCGGTCGGCAGCACAGATACGCAGTATTTT
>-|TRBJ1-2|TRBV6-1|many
CASSEAWSSYGYTF
TGTGCCAGCAGTGAAGCATGGTCCTCCTATGGCTACACCTTC
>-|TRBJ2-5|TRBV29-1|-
CSVETQYF
TGCAGCGTTGAGACCCAGTACTTC
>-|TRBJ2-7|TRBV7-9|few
CASSSSGKYF
TGTGCCAGCAGCTCCTCGGGCAAGTACTTC
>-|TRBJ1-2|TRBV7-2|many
CASSLVEGYGYTF
TGTGCCAGCAGCTTAGTTGAGGGTTATGGCTACACCTTC
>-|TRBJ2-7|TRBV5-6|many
CASSFQAALGDEQYF
TGTGCCAGCAGCTTTCAAGCGGCACTAGGGGACGAGCAGTACTTC
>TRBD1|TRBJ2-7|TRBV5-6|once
CASSLDQGALSEQYF
TGTGCCAGCAGCTTGGACCAGGGGGCGCTGTCCGAGCAGTACTTC
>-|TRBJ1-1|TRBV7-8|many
CASSLVAIGTEAFF
TGTGCCAGCAGCTTAGTAGCCATCGGGACTGAAGCTTTCTTT
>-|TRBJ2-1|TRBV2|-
CASSEARASYNEQFF
TGTGCCAGCAGTGAAGCCCGGGCCTCCTACAATGAGCAGTTCTTC
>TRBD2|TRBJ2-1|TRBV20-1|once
CSAREGTSGNYNEQFF
TGCAGTGCTAGAGAAGGGACTAGCGGGAACTACAATGAGCAGTTCTTC
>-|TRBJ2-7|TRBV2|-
CASSESTGRLPYEQYF
TGTGCCAGCAGTGAATCCACAGGGAGACTACCCTACGAGCAGTACTTC
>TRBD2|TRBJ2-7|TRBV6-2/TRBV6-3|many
CASARESGRYEQYF
TGTGCCAGCGCCAGGGAAAGCGGGAGGTACGAGCAGTACTTC
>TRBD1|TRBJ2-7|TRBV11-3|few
CASSLNRPGQGSYEQYF
TGTGCCAGCAGCCTAAATCGGCCGGGACAGGGTTCCTACGAGCAGTACTTC
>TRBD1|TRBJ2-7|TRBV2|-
CASPGTGGLSPDYEQYF
TGTGCCAGCCCTGGGACAGGGGGACTCAGCCCGGACTACGAGCAGTACTTC
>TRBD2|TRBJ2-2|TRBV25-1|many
CASSEWGDGLAGNTGELFF
TGTGCCAGCAGTGAATGGGGGGATGGACTAGCGGGGAACACCGGGGAGCTGTTTTTT
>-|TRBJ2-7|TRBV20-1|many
CSARGGASYEQYF
TGCAGTGCTAGAGGTGGGGCCTCCTACGAGCAGTACTTC
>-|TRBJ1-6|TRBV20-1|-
CSAPIAGGLNSPLHF
TGCAGTGCTCCCATAGCGGGAGGGCTTAATTCACCCCTCCACTTT
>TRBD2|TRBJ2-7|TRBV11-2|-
CASSPWASGPSYEQHF
TGTGCCAGCAGCCCGTGGGCTAGCGGGCCTTCCTACGAGCAGCACTTC
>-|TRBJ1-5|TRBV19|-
CATTESLSNQPQHF
TGTGCCACCACGGAGAGCCTTAGCAATCAGCCCCAGCATTTT
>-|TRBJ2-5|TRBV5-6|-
CASSGGFGETQYF
TGTGCCAGCAGCGGGGGTTTCGGCGAGACCCAGTACTTC
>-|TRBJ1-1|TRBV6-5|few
CASSGGAPPLMAFF
TGTGCCAGCAGTGGCGGGGCCCCCCCCCTCATGGCTTTCTTT
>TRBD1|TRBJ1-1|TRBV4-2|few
CASSQDRGQGSTEAFF
TGTGCCAGCAGCCAAGATCGGGGACAGGGGAGCACTGAAGCTTTCTTT
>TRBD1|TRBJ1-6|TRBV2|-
CASSRQGSSSYNSPLHF
TGTGCCAGCAGTAGACAGGGGTCGAGCTCCTATAATTCACCCCTCCACTTT
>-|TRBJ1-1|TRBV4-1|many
CASSQDLETEAFF
TGCGCCAGCAGCCAAGATCTCGAGACTGAAGCTTTCTTT
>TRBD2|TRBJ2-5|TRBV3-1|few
CASSPYLAEETQYF
TGTGCCAGCAGCCCGTATCTAGCGGAAGAGACCCAGTACTTC
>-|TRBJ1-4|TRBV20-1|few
CRDLGGTSYNEKLFF
TGCAGGGACTTGGGGGGAACTTCCTACAATGAAAAACTGTTTTTT
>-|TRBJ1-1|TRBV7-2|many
CASSSRFMNTEAFF
TGTGCCAGCAGCTCCAGGTTCATGAACACTGAAGCTTTCTTT
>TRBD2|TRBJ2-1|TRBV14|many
CASRTSGRSSYNEQFF
TGTGCCAGCAGGACTAGCGGGAGGAGCTCCTACAATGAGCAGTTCTTC
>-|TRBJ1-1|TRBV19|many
CASKRGNTEAFF
TGTGCCAGCAAGAGGGGGAACACTGAAGCTTTCTTT
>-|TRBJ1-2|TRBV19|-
CASSLVYRGDYGYTF
TGTGCCAGTAGCCTGGTTTACCGGGGAGACTATGGCTACACCTTC
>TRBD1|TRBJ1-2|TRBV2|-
CASSQGGDEYYGYTF
TGTGCCAGCAGTCAGGGGGGGGATGAGTACTATGGCTACACCTTC
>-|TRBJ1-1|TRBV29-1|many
CSVRGGPTNTEAFF
TGCAGCGTCCGCGGGGGGCCAACAAACACTGAAGCTTTCTTT